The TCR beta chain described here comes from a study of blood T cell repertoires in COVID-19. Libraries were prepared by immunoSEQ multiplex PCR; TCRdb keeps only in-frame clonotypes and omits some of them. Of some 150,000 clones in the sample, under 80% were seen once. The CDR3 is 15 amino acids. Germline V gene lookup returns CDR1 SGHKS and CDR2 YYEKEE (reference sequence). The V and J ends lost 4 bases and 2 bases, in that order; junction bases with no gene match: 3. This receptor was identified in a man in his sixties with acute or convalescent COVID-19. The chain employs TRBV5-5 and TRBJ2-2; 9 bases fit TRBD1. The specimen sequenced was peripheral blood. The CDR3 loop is CASSRTGVNTGELFF. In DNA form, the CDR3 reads TGTGCCAGCAGCCGGACAGGGGTAAACACCGGGGAGCTGTTTTTT.